This TCR beta chain was captured in a study of beta chain features in type 1 diabetes. V dropped 6 bases and J dropped 2 bases, with 12 bases sitting between them. Germline V gene data show CDR1 as SEHNR and CDR2 as FQNEAQ (reference sequence). The length of the CDR3 is 14 residues. Every bit of the isolated RNA underwent reverse transcription, so sequencing read expressed TCRB transcripts. Assay: immunoSEQ multiplex PCR; the TCRdb copy retains only in-frame clones and omits some. The table lists hundreds of thousands of clones, approximately 15% of them singletons. The TCR was taken from a man aged 30 to 45 in good health. Sequenced sample: central memory CD4+ T cells from blood. The chain recombines TRBV7-9 with TRBJ2-3; D is perhaps TRBD1 or TRBD2 (5 bases each). CDR3 loop: CASSPGRSTDTQYF. Here the CDR3 DNA reads TGTGCCAGCAGTCCGGGACGGTCCACAGATACGCAGTATTTT.